This section outlines one T cell receptor beta chain sequence together with its context. Its cognate antigen is unknown. This specimen belongs to a study of shared clonotypes between healthy human individuals. Study-level results: Sequencing depth was predicted to influence how clonotypes are shared among donors.

CDR1 and CDR2 from the germline V gene are SGHTA and FQGTGA. V shed 2 bases, J shed 5 bases, and the junction held 2 bases outside the gene matches. This CDR3 comprises 14 residues. The table came from immunoSEQ multiplex PCR; TCRdb's copy has only in-frame clones and leaves some out. The data show some 2,400,000 clones, 90% to 96% seen once. The sequenced material came from naive CD4+ T cells sorted from blood. Subset in this sample: CD45RA+ positively selected. This sequence joins TRBV7-3 and TRBJ2-2; 7 positions agree with TRBD2. The clonotype comes from a man between 18 and 29 years old in good health. CDR3 amino acids: CASSLSGGTGELFF. As DNA, the CDR3 is TGTGCCAGCAGCTTATCCGGGGGGACCGGGGAGCTGTTTTTT.